This TCR beta chain was identified in a study of tumor-infiltrating lymphocytes in primary liver carcinoma (dated by TCRdb to 2016 to 2017). For context, the study as a whole: Hepatocellular carcinoma (four) or combined HCC and intrahepatic cholangiocarcinoma (one) was present in the five patients, who were three men and two women aged 30 to 69 years. The study combined TCRbeta repertoire sequencing, expression microarrays and whole-exome sequencing across five regions of each liver tumor, with adjacent normal tissue and blood. Repertoires from technical replicates were highly reproducible, with mean shared-clone rates roughly 0.89 and correlation coefficients above 0.98. Each sample produced roughly 3.65 to 7.13 million productive TCRbeta reads, and read depth showed no significant difference between tissue types. Tumors of the five patients were stage T1-T3 N0M0 with maximum diameters of about 4.2 to 10 cm. A total of some 35 specimens from 5 patients went through TCRbeta repertoire sequencing, namely 25 tumor regions, 5 adjacent noncancerous liver tissues and 5 peripheral blood samples. Agilent mRNA microarray profiling was performed on the roughly 24 tumor region samples to relate TCRbeta repertoire diversity to the local molecular phenotype.

The CDR3 comprises 15 residues, both ends counted. Here the CDR3 DNA is all that survives: 45 bases in frame from base 1. TCRbeta-specific cDNA was reverse-transcribed from 500 ng total RNA using a constant-region primer and ProtoScript II reverse transcriptase. The TCRbeta libraries were prepared through three rounds of nested multiplex PCR following a slightly modified ARM-PCR procedure. Multiplex TRBV1-TRBV30 forward primers and a Cbeta reverse primer were used in the first two PCR rounds, each of which was run for roughly 9 cycles. A final 25-cycle PCR with Deep VentR polymerase added sample barcodes and Illumina adapters. Before sequencing, amplicons between 200 and 500 bp were purified from gel using a QIAquick gel extraction kit. TCRbeta amplicons were sequenced on an Illumina HiSeq 2500 with 250-bp paired-end reads. The study's own analysis went as follows. Reads were quality-trimmed with Trimmomatic v0.33, and paired reads were merged with FLASH v1.2.11 to recover full CDR3 sequences. V, D and J germline segments were assigned to the rearranged TCRbeta sequences by MiGEC v1.2.1b. Clonotype statistics and Shannon-Wiener diversity indices were computed with VDJtools v1.0.0. Except for diversity analysis, only the 250 most abundant clonotypes of each sample were used in subsequent analyses to reduce sampling bias. TCRdb reprocessing: public reads trimmed at Q25 with fastp, clones called with MiXCR, in-frame beta chains kept. Every entry covers one CDR3 protein and lists the most common genes and DNA from its rows. It is TCRdb's table, rather than the study itself, that gives the V and J calls and clone size. The sample profile shows more than 30,000 distinct CDR3 sequences; around 80% of them were found once. In total, the top ten clones hold around 33% of the sample.

A word on this clonotype: Its antigen is currently not known. This is likely a read error, given that the CDR3 carries no conserved phenylalanine or tryptophan at its end.

On the study overall, not on this receptor specifically: Only about 8-24% of top clones were found in all five regions of a tumor, suggesting spatial heterogeneity of tumor-infiltrating T cells. Only the TCR beta chain was sequenced, so true repertoire diversity is likely underestimated because unpaired alpha chains were not captured. Repertoire overlap was found to be higher between tumor regions (mean around 35%) than between tumor-adjacent (about 17%) or tumor-blood (about 15%) pairs, consistent with antigen-driven expansion. Only a few patients were included in the study, and the authors note that the findings should be validated in a larger study. Bulk unsorted samples precluded comparing CD4+ and CD8+ T cell repertoires. A significantly larger repertoire fraction was made up by the top 250 clones in tumors than in blood (p = 0.039).

Without any cell sorting, total RNA and DNA were extracted together from approximately 20-30 mg of bulk tissue using the AllPrep DNA/RNA mini kit. Between late 2015 and early 2016, roughly five patients in China with histopathologically diagnosed primary liver carcinoma had surgical resection. At the time of sampling, the patients were treatment-naive and had chronic HBV infection. Five spatially separated regions were sampled per tumor: superior, inferior, left-lateral and right-lateral poles, plus the tumor centre. More than 75% viable tumor cells were found by histology in every tumor sample. Each fresh piece of tumor and adjacent tissue was cut in two, with one half stored in RNAlater at -80 degrees C and the other half sent for histology.

The clonotype comes from a man between 35 and 55 years old with primary liver carcinoma and hepatitis B virus infection. The source material was liver tumor tissue from sampling region 5. This specimen's cell subset or site label, interpreted: tumor region T5, tumor centre. Recombination joined TRBV12-3 or TRBV12-4 with TRBJ2-7, and 10 junctional nucleotides match TRBD1. The DNA is TGTGCCAGCAGTTTAGGACAGGGGGCCAACTACGGGCAGTACATT. The encoded protein is CASSLGQGANYGQYI.